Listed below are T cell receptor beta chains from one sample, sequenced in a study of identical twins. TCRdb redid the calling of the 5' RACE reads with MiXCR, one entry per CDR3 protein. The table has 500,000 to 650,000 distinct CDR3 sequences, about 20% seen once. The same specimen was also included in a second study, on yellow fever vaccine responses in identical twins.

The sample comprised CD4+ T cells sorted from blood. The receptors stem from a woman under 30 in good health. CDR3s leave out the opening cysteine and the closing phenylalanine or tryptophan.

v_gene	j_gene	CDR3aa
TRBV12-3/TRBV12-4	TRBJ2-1	ASRTAQNEQF
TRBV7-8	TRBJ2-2	ASSLGGGVANTGELF
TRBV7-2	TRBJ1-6	ASSLQGVFSNSPLH
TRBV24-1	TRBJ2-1	ATSEGRGTYNEQF
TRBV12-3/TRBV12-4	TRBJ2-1	ASTLSIPAPSNEQF
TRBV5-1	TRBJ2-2	ASSLRAPVGTGELF
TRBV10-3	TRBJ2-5	AISDPTRGEKETQY
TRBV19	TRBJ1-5	ASNRHLSNQPQH
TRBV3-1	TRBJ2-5	ASSQGRGETQY
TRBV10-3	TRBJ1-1	AISESWGRDTEAF
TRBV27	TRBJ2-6	ASSFTVSSGANVLT
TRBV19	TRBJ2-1	ASSMGGYNEQF
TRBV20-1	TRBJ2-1	SANVGLAGGEQF
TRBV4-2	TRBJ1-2	ASSQDLGGNYGYT
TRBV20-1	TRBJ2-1	SARVRGYAQNEQF
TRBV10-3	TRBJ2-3	AIRGGIDTQY
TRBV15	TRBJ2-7	ATSRVPGLEQY
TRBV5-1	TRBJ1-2	ASSTGQFPYGYT
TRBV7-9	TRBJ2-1	ASSFTRYNEQF
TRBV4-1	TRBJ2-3	ASSQEGGRPDTQY
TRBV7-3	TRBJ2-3	ASSLREGPPDTQY
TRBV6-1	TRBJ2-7	ASSEVGAVRDEQY
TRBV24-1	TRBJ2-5	AISEGQGIQETQY
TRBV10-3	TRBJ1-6	AIRGQANSPLH
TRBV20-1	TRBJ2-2	SAKGTSAGELF
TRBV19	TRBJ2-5	ASRARAQETQY
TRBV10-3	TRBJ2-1	AISESRQGRNNEQF
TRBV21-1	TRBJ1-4	ASSKWTPANEKLF
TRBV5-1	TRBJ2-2	ASSLNRRDRDTGELF
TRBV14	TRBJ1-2	ASSAGRLPNYGYT
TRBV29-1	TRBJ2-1	SVDGRGLAGREQF
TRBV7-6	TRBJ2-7	ASSPGPGRGGSYEQY
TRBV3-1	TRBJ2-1	ASSRFRDYRGEQF
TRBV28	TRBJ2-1	ASSLRERLYNEQF
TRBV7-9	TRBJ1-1	ASIPPGANTEAF
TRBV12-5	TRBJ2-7	ASGLVHLRSERYEQY
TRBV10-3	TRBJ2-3	AIAPHLGGSRLGDTQY
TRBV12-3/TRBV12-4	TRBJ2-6	ASSLKGGRSGANVLT
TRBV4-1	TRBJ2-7	ASSRSGQGYEQY
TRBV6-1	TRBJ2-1	ASLAGGDNEQF
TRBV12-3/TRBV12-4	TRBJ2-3	ASSHFLAGNTDTQY
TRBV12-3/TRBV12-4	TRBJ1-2	AATGRGGNYGYT
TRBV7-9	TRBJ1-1	ASSAGDRGGTEAF
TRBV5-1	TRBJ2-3	ASSALARGDTQY
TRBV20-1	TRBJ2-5	SARDRGTSGRKETQY